This is a list of T cell receptor beta chains from one sample in a study of blood T cell repertoires in COVID-19. Sequencing used immunoSEQ multiplex PCR; TCRdb keeps in-frame clones, though not all of them. This sample has about 55,000 clones, with 85% found just once. The material sequenced was peripheral blood. The source is a human donor in a cohort sampled during active COVID-19. Each CDR3 is given with its conserved first and last residue. D genes are given only for firm matches. Rows may omit the clone size; those that give it use once, few, many or a size class.

D gene	CDR3 length	V gene	J gene	clone size	CDR3 DNA	CDR3 protein
TRBD2	15	TRBV7-8	TRBJ2-1	.	TGTGCCAGCAGCTTAGACGGGAGGGTCTACAATGAGCAGTTCTTC	CASSLDGRVYNEQFF
TRBD2	23	TRBV27	TRBJ2-4	.	TGTGCCAGCAGGTTTCAGGGAGGCCTAGCGGGAGACCTAACCTCTCTAGCCAAAAACATTCAGTACTTC	CASRFQGGLAGDLTSLAKNIQYF
TRBD2	13	TRBV7-2	TRBJ2-7	.	TGTGCCAGCAGCTTTAGCGGGAGCTACGAGCAGTACTTC	CASSFSGSYEQYF
.	14	TRBV19	TRBJ1-3	.	TGTGCCAGTAGTATCTCACAGACTGGAAACACCATATATTTT	CASSISQTGNTIYF
TRBD1	16	TRBV5-1	TRBJ1-5	once	TGCGCCAGCAGCCTAGGGACAGGGGGACCTGATCAGCCCCAGCATTTT	CASSLGTGGPDQPQHF
.	12	TRBV9	TRBJ1-1	.	TGTGCCAGCAGCGTAGGAGGGCGTGAAGCTTTCTTT	CASSVGGREAFF
TRBD1	12	TRBV7-8	TRBJ2-7	.	TGTGCTACGGTGGGACAGGGATACGAGCAGTACTTC	CATVGQGYEQYF
.	15	TRBV18	TRBJ2-7	few	TGTGCCAGCTCACCGCGAAACGGCCTAGAGTACGAGCAGTACTTC	CASSPRNGLEYEQYF
.	15	TRBV19	TRBJ2-6	.	TGTGCCAGTAGGTACACCCGCTCTGGGGCCAACGTCCTGACTTTC	CASRYTRSGANVLTF
.	14	TRBV27	TRBJ1-3	.	TGTGCCAGCAGTTTCGGGGGGCCTGGAAACACCATATATTTT	CASSFGGPGNTIYF
TRBD2	16	TRBV4-1	TRBJ2-1	many	TGCGCCAGCAGCCAACCCGGGACTAGTACCTACAATGAGCAGTTCTTC	CASSQPGTSTYNEQFF
TRBD2	18	TRBV10-3	TRBJ2-3	.	TGTGCCAACGCACCCGGGCGTGGGGGGCCTAGCGGGATGGGGGCGCAGTATTTT	CANAPGRGGPSGMGAQYF
.	14	TRBV2	TRBJ1-1	.	TGTGCCAGCAGTGAAGTGGGGGCAGGGGCTGAAGCTTTCTTT	CASSEVGAGAEAFF
.	15	TRBV9	TRBJ2-7	.	TGTGCCAGCAGCGTAGTAGCTACAGGGCAAGAAGAGCAGTACTTC	CASSVVATGQEEQYF